The 21 T cell receptor beta chains listed next were all sequenced from one sample in a study of cytomegalovirus exposure and HLA in healthy donors. With 60 Vbeta and 13 Jbeta primers, the PCR was carried out. Sequenced by immunoSEQ multiplex PCR; TCRdb stores in-frame clones only, minus some. This table holds about 140,000 clones, 73% found once. The sequencing input was PBMCs. The receptors were gathered from a woman in her thirties or forties in good health and CMV-seronegative.

The J gene is TRBJ1-2, the V gene TRBV7-9; D unclear. The CDR3 has 13 amino acids. Germline V gene sequence: CDR1 SEHNR, CDR2 FQNEAQ (reference sequence). Trimming pared 1 base from V and 4 bases from J, leaving 7 bases between. CDR3 in DNA: TGTGCCAGCAGCTTAGATCTACCCTATGGCTACACCTTC. This codes for CASSLDLPYGYTF.

The chain joins TRBV18 to TRBJ1-1; D is ambiguous. The CDR3 is 15 amino acids. CDR1 is KGHSH and CDR2 is LQKENI in the germline V gene. V lost 0 bases and J 0 bases, leaving 8 bases between the germline ends. The CDR3 bases are TGTGCCAGCTCACCACCTCGGGTGATGAACACTGAAGCTTTCTTT. Amino acids: CASSPPRVMNTEAFF.

The chain has TRBV4-2 and TRBJ1-3; D is possibly TRBD1 (6 bases). The V end was cut by 4 bases, the J end by 0 bases, with 13 bases between. Germline CDR1 and CDR2: LGHNA and YNFKEQ. This CDR3 spans 16 amino acids. The CDR3 DNA follows: TGTGCCAGCAGCCCCTCGGACAGATTCTCTGGAAACACCATATATTTT. Encoded protein: CASSPSDRFSGNTIYF.

The V and J genes are TRBV27 and TRBJ2-7; the D gene is possibly TRBD2 (5 bases). Trimming pared 5 bases from V and 1 base from J, leaving 12 bases between. This CDR3 has 14 residues. Germline-derived CDR1 and CDR2 are MNHEY and SMNVEV (reference sequence). The CDR3 coding sequence is TGTGCCAGCAGTCCGGCCGGGGAGTCCTACGAGCAGTACTTC. As protein: CASSPAGESYEQYF.

This clone was seen just once. The chain has TRBV6-5 and TRBJ1-1; the match to TRBD1 covers 7 bases. The CDR3 is 15 amino acids. The V segment lost 7 bases and the J segment 1 base; nucleotides outside the gene matches: 9. In germline, CDR1 is MNHEY, CDR2 SVGAGI. CDR3 nucleotides: TGTGCCAGCATCGCACCGGGACAGAAGAACACTGAAGCTTTCTTT. Protein: CASIAPGQKNTEAFF.

The chain joins TRBV5-1 to TRBJ2-3; TRBD2 aligns across 8 bases. The CDR3 has 15 residues. V gave up 0 bases and J gave up 5 bases; unmatched junction bases: 5. Germline V lookup: CDR1 SGHRS, CDR2 YFSETQ. CDR3 sequence (DNA): TGCGCCAGCAGCTTGGAGCGGGGGAGTAAAGATACGCAGTATTTT. It encodes CASSLERGSKDTQYF.

The rearrangement joins TRBV13 to TRBJ2-3, with 11 bases fitting TRBD2. This CDR3 has 17 residues. Germline V lookup: CDR1 PRHDT, CDR2 FYEKMQ (reference sequence). J lost 4 bases, V lost 5 bases, and 11 bases had no gene match. This chain's CDR3 is CASSPPLTSGGSDTQYF. The DNA for the CDR3 is TGTGCCAGCAGCCCGCCCTTAACTAGCGGGGGATCAGATACGCAGTATTTT. The whole variable domain, remainder taken from reference TRBV13 and TRBJ2-3, is AAGVIQSPRHLIKEKRETATLKCYPIPRHDTVYWYQQGPGQDPQFLISFYEKMQSDKGSIPDRFSAQQFSDYHSELNMSSLELGDSALYFCASSPPLTSGGSDTQYFGPGTRLTVL.

In regard to this clone: The sample has other DNA sequences that encode this CDR3 too. The chain carries TRBV7-9 and TRBJ1-1; 8 bases align to TRBD1. The CDR3 loop spans 13 amino acids. From germline, CDR1 is SEHNR and CDR2 FQNEAQ (reference sequence). V shed 4 bases, J shed 7 bases, and the junction held 5 bases outside the gene matches. This CDR3 is CASSYTGGGEAFF. In DNA, the CDR3 is TGTGCCAGCAGCTATACAGGGGGGGGTGAAGCTTTCTTT.

The V call is TRBV6-5, the J call TRBJ1-2, with 9 bases that match TRBD1. The ends lost 4 bases at V and 1 base at J; junction bases unmatched: 7. Germline V gene lookup returns CDR1 MNHEY and CDR2 SVGAGI. This CDR3 comprises 16 residues. CDR3 sequence reads: CASSSAGTGYNYGYTF. In nucleotides, the CDR3 is TGTGCCAGCAGTTCCGCAGGGACAGGGTATAACTATGGCTACACCTTC.

The V gene is TRBV5-6, the J gene TRBJ1-2; 12 bases are a match to TRBD1. The trim removed 3 bases at V and 4 bases at J, leaving 1 base unmatched. Germline CDR1 SGHDT, CDR2 YYEEEE. The CDR3 extends over 14 amino acids. The CDR3: CASSWGQGAYGYTF. The CDR3 region has the DNA TGTGCCAGCAGCTGGGGACAGGGGGCCTATGGCTACACCTTC.

As to this clone: The identical CDR3 is also encoded by other nucleotide sequences in the sample. The DNA for the CDR3 is TGTGCCAGCAGCCTGAACCGGTACTATGGCTACACCTTC. It is translated as CASSLNRYYGYTF. This chain links TRBV2 with TRBJ1-2; D is ambiguous. The CDR3 extends over 13 amino acids. The V end lost 6 bases, the J end lost 3 bases, and 11 bases lay between the germline ends. Germline CDR1 SNHLY, CDR2 FYNNEI.

The chain couples TRBV5-5 to TRBJ1-5; no definite D call. Germline values: CDR1 SGHKS, CDR2 YYEKEE (reference sequence). The CDR3 spans 14 residues. Trimming cost V 0 bases and J 2 bases, with 6 bases left between them. For the CDR3, the DNA is TGTGCCAGCAGCTTGGTTATTGGCAATCAGCCCCAGCATTTT. The encoded protein is CASSLVIGNQPQHF.

V usage is TRBV4-2 and J usage is TRBJ1-4, with TRBD1 as a possible D gene (5 bases). Deletions cut 5 bases from V and 3 bases from J, with 7 bases between. The germline V gene encodes CDR1 LGHNA and CDR2 YNFKEQ. The CDR3 contains 13 residues. The CDR3 region is CASSGGANEKLFF. DNA for the CDR3: TGTGCCAGCAGCGGGGGGGCTAATGAAAAACTGTTTTTT.

The chain employs TRBV7-6 and TRBJ2-7; 8 bases are shared with TRBD1. The CDR3 runs to 15 residues. The germline V gene encodes CDR1 SGHVS and CDR2 FNYEAQ. Trimming took 4 bases from V and 2 from J; bases not matched to a gene: 7. CDR3 coding DNA: TGTGCCAGCAGCTCCGCCGGGACAGGCCCCTACGAGCAGTACTTC. Translating gives CASSSAGTGPYEQYF.

The J gene is TRBJ2-2, the V gene TRBV9; 7 bases line up with TRBD2. Trimming removed 0 bases from V and 6 bases from J; junction bases left unmatched: 5. From germline, CDR1 is SGDLS and CDR2 YYNGEE. This CDR3 spans 15 amino acids. CDR3 coding DNA: TGTGCCAGCAGCGTAGGCGGGGGTGAGGCCGGGGAGCTGTTTTTT. Translation: CASSVGGGEAGELFF.

This clone was observed a handful of times. V usage is TRBV4-1 and J usage is TRBJ2-2; the match to TRBD1 covers 8 bases. Germline V gene lookup returns CDR1 MGHRA and CDR2 YSYEKL. V shed 5 bases, J shed 1 base, and the junction held 6 bases outside the gene matches. The CDR3 is 16 residues long. The CDR3: CASSVEGQVNTGELFF. The CDR3 DNA is TGCGCCAGCAGCGTAGAGGGACAGGTGAACACCGGGGAGCTGTTTTTT.

A remark on this clone: Sequence at one end of the junction differs from germline and may be a read error. This rearrangement joins TRBV4-1 to TRBJ1-2; D is possibly TRBD1 (5 bases). CDR3 length: 12 amino acids. Germline CDR1 and CDR2: MGHRA and YSYEKL. The DNA for the CDR3 is TGCGCCGGCAGCCAGGGCCTCGGCGGCTACACCTTC. Translating it yields CAGSQGLGGYTF.

The chain links TRBV2 to TRBJ2-1; TRBD2 aligns across 7 bases. The CDR3 length is 15 residues. The junction had 3 bases not matched to a gene; V was cut back by 1 base and J by 3 bases. CDR1 and CDR2 from the germline V gene are SNHLY and FYNNEI. The CDR3 protein is CASSEERGLYNEQFF. DNA for the CDR3: TGTGCCAGCAGTGAAGAGCGGGGTCTCTACAATGAGCAGTTCTTC.

CDR3 DNA: TGCGCCAGCAGCCAAGATACAGACATCTATGGCTACACCTTC. Its translation is CASSQDTDIYGYTF. The chain recombines TRBV4-1 with TRBJ1-2; the D is unclear. V lost 0 bases and J 4 bases, leaving 9 bases between the germline ends. Per the germline V gene, CDR1 is MGHRA and CDR2 is YSYEKL. The CDR3 is made up of 14 amino acids.

The gene calls are TRBV14 and TRBJ2-7, with 8 positions matching TRBD2. The CDR3 is made up of 16 amino acids. With V trimmed by 2 bases and J by 1 base, 7 bases remained unmatched. CDR1 is SGHDN and CDR2 is FVKESK in the germline V gene. CDR3: CASSQLAGTRSYEQYF. In DNA, the CDR3 is TGTGCCAGCAGCCAATTAGCTGGGACTAGGTCCTACGAGCAGTACTTC.

This clone was seen only a few times. The V call is TRBV19, the J call TRBJ1-2, with D unresolved. The ends were cut back, 10 bases at V and 8 bases at J, with 20 bases in the middle. The CDR3 loop spans 13 amino acids. Germline CDR1 reads LNHDA; CDR2 reads SQIVND (reference sequence). The CDR3 DNA follows: TGTGCCACCGGGATGGAGGGTGTTAAGGGCTACACCTTC. This sequence encodes CATGMEGVKGYTF.